Listed below are T cell receptor beta chains from one sample, sequenced in a study of cytomegalovirus exposure and HLA in healthy donors. Some clones are missing from TCRdb's copy, which holds only in-frame ones; the method was immunoSEQ multiplex PCR. The table includes some 140,000 clones, under 85% detected once. Source material: PBMCs. Receptors were obtained from a man aged 18 to 30 in good health and CMV-seronegative. CDR3s include the opening cysteine and the closing phenylalanine or tryptophan. A D gene is named only where the DNA matches it firmly. Size values are once, few and many counts, or a class for expanded clones, and some rows have none.

CDR3 protein: CASSHTGGSKETQYF
CDR3 DNA: TGTGCCAGCAGCCATACAGGGGGTTCTAAAGAGACCCAGTACTTC
clone size: NA
D gene: TRBD1
V gene: TRBV14
J gene: TRBJ2-5

CDR3 protein: CATSKMPGTLAEKLFF
CDR3 DNA: TGTGCCACCAGCAAAATGCCCGGGACTCTAGCTGAAAAACTGTTTTTT
clone size: few
D gene: NA
V gene: TRBV15
J gene: TRBJ1-4

CDR3 protein: CASSVGATGELFF
CDR3 DNA: TGTGCCAGCAGCGTAGGGGCCACCGGGGAGCTGTTTTTT
clone size: NA
D gene: NA
V gene: TRBV9
J gene: TRBJ2-2

CDR3 protein: CASSYRQQDLSYEQYF
CDR3 DNA: TGTGCCAGCAGTTACCGCCAACAGGATTTGTCCTACGAGCAGTACTTC
clone size: NA
D gene: NA
V gene: TRBV6-8
J gene: TRBJ2-7

CDR3 protein: CAARTGYTEAFF
CDR3 DNA: TGTGCCGCACGGACAGGCTACACTGAAGCTTTCTTT
clone size: NA
D gene: TRBD1
V gene: TRBV19
J gene: TRBJ1-1

CDR3 protein: CASSIRGPNQPQHF
CDR3 DNA: TGTGCCAGTAGTATTAGGGGGCCTAATCAGCCCCAGCATTTT
clone size: NA
D gene: TRBD1
V gene: TRBV19
J gene: TRBJ1-5

CDR3 protein: CASSDTGGRTDTQYF
CDR3 DNA: TGTGCCAGCAGCGACACAGGGGGGCGCACAGATACGCAGTATTTT
clone size: once
D gene: TRBD1
V gene: TRBV7-3
J gene: TRBJ2-3

CDR3 protein: CASSLKGGGEAFF
CDR3 DNA: TGTGCCAGCTCTCTAAAGGGGGGGGGTGAAGCTTTCTTT
clone size: NA
D gene: NA
V gene: TRBV18
J gene: TRBJ1-1

CDR3 protein: CASSPRQGELTGELFF
CDR3 DNA: TGCGCCAGCAGCCCACGACAGGGGGAGTTAACCGGGGAGCTGTTTTTT
clone size: NA
D gene: TRBD1
V gene: TRBV5-1
J gene: TRBJ2-2

CDR3 protein: CAWIRTGGFSYNSPLHF
CDR3 DNA: TGTGCCTGGATTCGAACAGGGGGCTTCTCCTATAATTCACCCCTCCACTTT
clone size: few
D gene: TRBD1
V gene: TRBV30
J gene: TRBJ1-6

CDR3 protein: CASSQDIMNTEAFF
CDR3 DNA: TGTGCCAGCAGCCAAGATATAATGAACACTGAAGCTTTCTTT
clone size: NA
D gene: NA
V gene: TRBV14
J gene: TRBJ1-1

CDR3 protein: CASSWTGTGVYEQYF
CDR3 DNA: TGCGCCAGCAGCTGGACCGGGACAGGGGTCTACGAGCAGTACTTC
clone size: NA
D gene: TRBD1
V gene: TRBV5-1
J gene: TRBJ2-7